One sample yielded the 9 T cell receptor beta chains listed below, sequenced in a study of tumor-infiltrating lymphocytes in primary liver carcinoma. From unsorted bulk tissue weighing roughly 17-34 mg, DNA and RNA were co-extracted. With a constant-region primer, TCR beta cDNA was made from around 530 ng of total RNA. Three-round nested multiplex PCR performed with slightly modified ARM-PCR produced the TCR beta libraries. Rounds one and two of PCR, each of around 9 cycles, were primed with TRBV1-TRBV30 forward primers and a C-beta reverse primer. TCRdb called the multiplex PCR reads again in MiXCR, with one record for every CDR3 protein. The repertoire has approximately 40,000 distinct CDR3 sequences, around 70% of them found once; the top ten carry over 15%. Sequencing was carried out using liver tumor tissue from sampling region 2. The subset is: tumor region T2, inferior pole. These receptors were collected from a man aged 35 to 55 with primary liver carcinoma and hepatitis B virus infection.

To note about this clonotype: A read error may produce the germline difference seen at one junction end. V and J are TRBV12-3 or TRBV12-4 and TRBJ2-3; D gene uncertain. The CDR3 extends over 15 amino acids. The CDR3 loop reads CARSRDQSFTDTQYF. CDR3 coding DNA: TGTGCCAGAAGCCGCGACCAATCCTTCACAGATACGCAATATTTT.

Points on this clonotype: The CDR3 end shows no conserved phenylalanine or tryptophan, and so a read error is likely. The chain uses TRBV5-1 and TRBJ2-5; maybe TRBD2 (5 bases). Germline V lookup: CDR1 SGHRS, CDR2 YFSETQ. The CDR3 totals 15 residues. Trimming removed 0 bases from V and 1 base from J, with 10 bases in between. This chain's CDR3 is CASSLAMLAQETQYL. CDR3 nucleotide sequence: TGCGCCAGCAGCTTGGCCATGCTAGCCCAAGAGACCCAGTACCTA.

The CDR3 sequence is CANSLRRAGDSSETQYF. CDR3 coding DNA: TGTGCCAACAGTTTAAGACGAGCGGGTGACTCGAGCGAGACCCAGTACTTC. The chain carries TRBV11-2 and TRBJ2-5, with TRBD2 as a possible D gene (6 bases). In germline, CDR1 is SGHAT, CDR2 FQNNGV. V was trimmed by 10 bases and J by 5 bases, leaving 29 bases between them. This CDR3 has 17 amino acids.

A remark on this clonotype: The junction departs from germline at one end; a sequencing error may be responsible. The chain has TRBV11-1 and TRBJ2-7, with 7 bases lining up with TRBD1. This CDR3 contains 13 residues. Germline V gene sequence: CDR1 SGHAT, CDR2 FQDESV (reference sequence). The CDR3 region is CVSRGKRFYEQYF. Here the CDR3 DNA reads TGTGTCAGCAGGGGGAAGCGATTCTACGAACAGTACTTC.

About this clonotype itself: The CDR3 ends on some other residue instead of the conserved phenylalanine or tryptophan, so this is likely a read error. The chain joins TRBV11-1 to TRBJ2-4; 11 positions agree with TRBD2. Germline-derived CDR1 and CDR2 are SGHAT and FQDESV (reference sequence). The length of the CDR3 is 17 residues. The CDR3 coding sequence is TGTGCCTGCAGCTTTCCCGAGACTAGCGGGACCAAAGACATTCAGTACATC. Residues: CACSFPETSGTKDIQYI.

The gene calls are TRBV11-2 and TRBJ2-1; D perhaps matches TRBD2 (6 bases). The CDR3 is 15 amino acids. In germline, CDR1 is SGHAT, CDR2 FQNNGV. CDR3 in amino acids: CTSSPGTSFYNEQFF. The CDR3, as DNA: TGTACTAGCAGCCCCGGGACTTCTTTCTACAATGAGCAGTTCTTC. Looking up the rest from reference TRBV11-2 and TRBJ2-1 gives the full variable domain: EAGVAQSPRYKIIEKRQSVAFWCNPISGHATLYWYQQILGQGPKLLIQFQNNGVVDDSQLPKDRFSAERLKGVDSTLKIQPAKLEDSAVYLCTSSPGTSFYNEQFFGPGTRLTVL.

As regards this clonotype: Possible read error: a much larger clone is one base away. V and J are TRBV25-1 and TRBJ2-2; 9 nucleotides line up with TRBD2. The CDR3 extends over 12 amino acids. Per germline, CDR1 MGHDK and CDR2 SYGVNS. The CDR3: CVSGGRAGELFF. CDR3 in DNA: TGTGTCAGCGGGGGGCGGGCCGGGGAGCTGTTTTTT.

On this clonotype: Sequence at one end of the junction differs from germline and may be a read error. The chain carries TRBV6-6 and TRBJ2-1; a possible D gene is TRBD1 (6 bases). From germline, CDR1 is MNHNY and CDR2 SVGAGI (reference sequence). The CDR3 extends over 14 amino acids. CDR3 protein: CASSYRTADNDQFF. Here the CDR3 DNA reads TGTGCCAGCAGTTACAGGACAGCAGACAATGATCAGTTCTTC.

Note on this clonotype: The CDR3 does not close with the conserved phenylalanine or tryptophan, likely indicating a read error. V is TRBV11-1 and J is TRBJ2-2, with D perhaps TRBD1 (5 bases). Germline V gene sequence: CDR1 SGHAT, CDR2 FQDESV (reference sequence). The CDR3 spans 15 residues. DNA for the CDR3: TGTGCAAGCAGCTGTACAGGACCTTTCTCCGGGGAGCTGTTTTTG. Translated: CASSCTGPFSGELFL.